The 14 T cell receptor beta chains below all came from one sample that was sequenced in a study of control samples from healthy donors and cancer patients (dated by TCRdb to the early 2020s). Libraries were prepared through the immunoSEQ multiplex PCR assay. Held by TCRdb, this immuneACCESS table contains in-frame sequences only and omits some clones. Under half of the omission traces to an unresolved V gene where checked; the cause of the rest is unknown. Counted in this sample were some 170,000 clones; roughly 94% of them appeared once. The ten largest account for around 15% of the sample. Sequencing was carried out using PBMCs. These receptors all stem from a man in his sixties with colorectal cancer.

The rearrangement links TRBV6-5 to TRBJ2-2; D is unresolved. CDR3 length: 15 amino acids. The V gene lost 2 bases and the J gene lost 0 bases, with 7 bases spanning the gap. Germline lookup yields CDR1 MNHEY and CDR2 SVGAGI. The CDR3 spells CASSYETSNTGELFF. The CDR3 coding sequence is TGTGCCAGCAGTTACGAGACATCGAACACCGGGGAGCTGTTTTTT.

This clone appeared once. The chain couples TRBV9 to TRBJ2-7; 7 positions match TRBD1. The J segment lost 4 bases and the V segment lost 0 bases, leaving 7 bases of the junction unmatched. The CDR3 runs 15 residues. Germline CDR1 and CDR2: SGDLS and YYNGEE. CDR3 coding DNA: TGTGCCAGCAGCGTAGTAGGGGGCGGATTATACGAGCAGTACTTC. Translation gives CASSVVGGGLYEQYF.

The rearrangement joins TRBV7-2 to TRBJ2-3, with D uncertain. The CDR3 loop spans 19 amino acids. Trimming removed 0 bases from V and 1 base from J, with 20 bases in between. Germline V gives CDR1 SGHTA, CDR2 FQGNSA. The CDR3 protein is CASSLAIRASTLRTDTQYF. The CDR3 DNA reads as TGTGCCAGCAGCTTAGCGATTCGAGCGTCGACCCTTCGCACAGATACGCAGTATTTT. Drawing the rest from reference TRBV7-2 and TRBJ2-3, the complete variable domain is GAGVSQSPSNKVTEKGKDVELRCDPISGHTALYWYRQSLGQGLEFLIYFQGNSAPDKSGLPSDRFSAERTGGSVSTLTIQRTQQEDSAVYLCASSLAIRASTLRTDTQYFGPGTRLTVL.

The chain uses TRBV7-2 and TRBJ1-6, with D unclear. CDR3 length: 15 residues. Germline CDR1 SGHTA, CDR2 FQGNSA. The V and J ends lost 1 base and 10 bases respectively, with 14 bases between them. The CDR3 here is CASSLGEAVRSPLHF. The CDR3 DNA sequence: TGTGCCAGCAGCTTAGGGGAAGCGGTGAGGTCACCCCTCCACTTT.

The V gene is TRBV5-1, the J gene TRBJ1-2; 11 nucleotides align to TRBD1. There are 14 residues in the CDR3. V lost 6 bases to trimming and J lost 2 bases; unmatched junction nucleotides: 3. Germline V gene sequence: CDR1 SGHRS, CDR2 YFSETQ. The CDR3 loop reads CASTGQGANYGYTF. CDR3 sequence (DNA): TGCGCCAGCACCGGACAGGGGGCGAACTATGGCTACACCTTC. Supplemented by reference TRBV5-1 and TRBJ1-2, the full variable domain reads KAGVTQTPRYLIKTRGQQVTLSCSPISGHRSVSWYQQTPGQGLQFLFEYFSETQRNKGNFPGRFSGRQFSNSRSEMNVSTLELGDSALYLCASTGQGANYGYTFGSGTRLTVV.

The genes are TRBV6-1 and TRBJ1-1; maybe TRBD1 (6 bases). The germline V gene has CDR1 MNHNS and CDR2 SASEGT. CDR3 length: 15 amino acids. V lost 2 bases, J lost 6 bases, and 16 bases lay in between. Here the CDR3 reads CASSELTGLFAEAFF. DNA of the CDR3: TGTGCCAGCAGTGAATTAACAGGGCTTTTCGCTGAAGCTTTCTTT.

This chain connects TRBV27 to TRBJ2-2; tentative D call: TRBD1 (6 bases). The V end lost 5 bases, the J end lost 7 bases, and 14 bases lay between the germline ends. Germline CDR1 MNHEY, CDR2 SMNVEV (reference sequence). The CDR3 is made up of 14 amino acids. This CDR3 reads CASSPRQVGGELFF. The CDR3 coding sequence is TGTGCCAGCAGTCCACGACAGGTCGGCGGGGAGCTGTTTTTT.

The rearrangement joins TRBV12-3 or TRBV12-4 to TRBJ1-6; D not resolved. V was cut by 6 bases and J by 5 bases, with 8 bases left in between. The CDR3 consists of 13 residues. The CDR3 DNA sequence: TGTGCCAGCAGCCCCGATAATAATTCACCCCTCCACTTT. Its protein is CASSPDNNSPLHF.

The chain joins TRBV6-5 to TRBJ1-4; D is undetermined. The CDR3 covers 14 residues. From germline, CDR1 is MNHEY and CDR2 SVGAGI. Trimming removed 4 bases at V and 8 bases at J, with 14 bases between. This chain's CDR3 is CASSFSSPWEKLFF. The CDR3 nucleotides are TGTGCCAGCAGTTTTTCGTCCCCATGGGAAAAACTGTTTTTT.

This chain links TRBV27 with TRBJ2-2; perhaps D is TRBD1 or TRBD2 (5 bases each). The CDR3 has 16 residues. CDR1 and CDR2 (germline): MNHEY, SMNVEV (reference sequence). Trimming pared 5 bases from V and 2 bases from J, leaving 15 bases between. Written as DNA, the CDR3 is TGTGCCAGCAGTGCCTGGGGGACGAGTAACACCGGGGAGCTGTTTTTT. Translation gives CASSAWGTSNTGELFF.

The chain uses TRBV4-3 and TRBJ2-3, with 10 bases fitting TRBD2. The V gene's germline CDR1 is LGHNA and CDR2 YSLEER. The CDR3 is 17 amino acids. V lost 0 bases, J lost 5 bases, and 8 bases stayed unmatched. The CDR3 sequence is CASSQDGLAGDGDTQYF. Here the CDR3 DNA reads TGCGCCAGCAGCCAAGATGGCCTAGCGGGGGACGGAGATACGCAGTATTTT.

The table lists this clone with a few counts. The chain is built from TRBV27 and TRBJ1-1; D is unclear. The CDR3 runs to 14 residues. From germline, CDR1 is MNHEY and CDR2 SMNVEV (reference sequence). Deletions cut 0 bases from V and 1 base from J, with 6 bases between. Written as DNA, the CDR3 is TGTGCCAGCAGTTTATCGGCGAGGAACACTGAAGCTTTCTTT. Amino acids: CASSLSARNTEAFF.

Details on this clone: One junction end does not reproduce the germline sequence, and a read error may be involved. The chain recombines TRBV30 with TRBJ1-6, with TRBD1 identical over 7 bases. CDR1 and CDR2 (germline): GTSNPN, SVGIG (reference sequence). This CDR3 has 16 amino acids. CDR3 DNA: TGTGCCTGGAGTCGACCTCTCCTGACAGGGAATTCACCCATCCACTTT. Amino acids: CAWSRPLLTGNSPIHF.

This chain uses TRBV7-9 with TRBJ2-7; D not certain. V was pared by 2 bases and J by 5 bases, with 13 bases between. This CDR3 spans 14 amino acids. CDR1 is SEHNR, CDR2 FQNEAQ, per germline (reference sequence). The CDR3 spells CASSLSARPHEQYF. CDR3 bases: TGTGCCAGCAGCTTATCGGCTCGCCCCCACGAGCAGTACTTC.